The T cell receptor (beta chain) under discussion was sequenced for a study of T cells in Graves' hyperthyroidism and ophthalmopathy. On the study more broadly: Peripheral blood specimens were obtained at initial diagnosis, prior to any treatment.

Uncontrolled infection, other autoimmune disease, pregnancy or lactation disqualified patients from enrolment. Worth noting for this clonotype: Its antigen remains unknown.

The CDR3 is 16 amino acids. The germline gives CDR1 MNHNS, CDR2 SASEGT. V lost 1 base to trimming and J lost 7 bases, with 20 bases between them. Findings and caveats of the study: It was a median about 7.1 months before onset that the model predicted ophthalmopathy. Ophthalmopathy could be told apart from stable hyperthyroidism with a 13 V-J model.

The TCR beta CDR3 regions underwent amplification using RNA transcripts as the source. A set of HTBI primers served as the primers for a first-round RT-PCR of the TCR CDR3. Each CDR3 protein is one row after TCRdb ran MiXCR on the multiplex PCR reads. This table has approximately 520,000 distinct CDR3 sequences, less than 25% appearing once. This chain links TRBV6-1 with TRBJ2-7; D is possibly TRBD1 (6 bases). Sequencing was performed on blood. The clonotype was recovered from a man aged 18 to 29 with Graves' hyperthyroidism. CDR3 loop: CASSEGGHLGRLEQYF. Written as DNA, the CDR3 is TGTGCCAGCAGTGAAGGGGGACACCTCGGGCGTTTGGAGCAGTACTTC.